This TCR beta chain was found in a study of blood T cells in healthy people across ages (dated by TCRdb to about 2015). About the study as a whole: In model experiments, template switching captured roughly one uniquely barcoded TCR beta cDNA molecule for every two T cells. To track age-related changes in TCR beta repertoire diversity, the study relied on deep sequencing normalized with unique cDNA molecular identifiers. Four age groups were formed from the donors: young (average around 15 years), middle-aged (around 41), aged (around 68) and long-lived (approximately 78). To avoid experimental bias, donors of different ages were randomly spread across the sequencing lanes. Two additional independent replicas of 1 million unique cDNA reads from the same blood draw were analyzed for two donors (one aged 18 to 30 and one aged 80 or older). Paper-wide results and their limitations: The CMV infection status of donors was not known, potentially confounding age-related changes in expanded clonotypes. Estimates of total diversity based on one million sequenced T cells were considered lower bounds and underestimates. A strong correlation was found between observed TCR beta diversity and the percentage of naive T cells measured by flow cytometry. Bulk unsorted PBMC profiling prevented conclusive comparison of naive and antigen-experienced compartments. Compared with the aged group, the long-lived group had more naive CD4+ T cells, fewer expanded clones and increased TCR diversity, a pattern suggesting age selection. As age increased, observed TCR beta diversity per million T cells dropped in a roughly linear way, and a significant reduction was already evident by age 40.

From the germline V gene, CDR1 is SGHAT and CDR2 is FQNNGV. V and J are truncated by 7 bases and 2 bases respectively, leaving an intervening sequence of 19 bases. The CDR3 measures 16 amino acids from cysteine to phenylalanine. The only DNA kept is the CDR3, 48 bases in frame from the first base. As regards this clonotype: Which antigen it targets is not known. The sample holds no much larger clone one base away, and base qualities are not on file.

The library was built by means of 5' RACE. TCRdb shows the sequencer as Illumina HiSeq 2500. A second PCR of 7 to 11 cycles was performed with a sample-barcoded 5' primer and a J-beta primer mix. A unique molecular identifier was introduced onto each TCR beta cDNA molecule by a template-switch 5' adaptor carrying 12 random nucleotides. At least 3 million CDR3-containing paired-end reads were obtained from each sample. First-strand cDNA was synthesized from all RNA with the Mint cDNA synthesis kit, primed by a TRBC-specific oligonucleotide. All cDNA was treated with uracil-DNA glycosylase and then went through a first 18-cycle PCR with the universal primers M1SS and BC2_uni_R. The original methods were these. For normalization, 1 million high-quality reads, each with a distinct molecular identifier, were randomly selected from each sample. Instead of being binned into consensus sequences, reads with shared molecular identifiers were discarded. MiTCR, set to a Q25 quality threshold and the strictest error-elimination algorithm, was used for CDR3 identification, clonotype clustering and error correction. Lower-bound total TCR beta diversity was estimated with a nonparametric unseen species model using Euler transformation. TCRdb handled the public reads itself, with Q25 trimming in fastp and clone calling in MiXCR, and kept productive beta chains. All rows with the same CDR3 protein become a single entry with the most common DNA and genes. The V and J calls shown here were made by TCRdb, not taken from the authors' results. The sample contains fewer than 2,000,000 distinct CDR3 sequences, 30% to 40% of them found a single time. The ten largest clonotypes hold about 11% of the sample.

The donors were roughly 40 Caucasian individuals from Russia, aged roughly 6 to 95 years, who were systemically healthy. Each donor gave about 11 milliliters of peripheral blood, drawn into EDTA-treated Vacutainer tubes. Ficoll-Paque density-gradient centrifugation was used to isolate PBMCs, with at least 6.5 million per sample. Trizol reagent was used to extract total RNA from the PBMCs, yielding at least 5.5 micrograms per sample. The percentages of naive CD45RAhigh/CD27high T cells were determined by flow cytometry on a PBMC aliquot from every donor. The V gene is TRBV11-2 and the J gene is TRBJ2-3, with no reliable assignment of the D segment. This clonotype was sampled from a woman between 25 and 40 years old in good health. The sequenced sample consisted of blood. The CDR3 here reads CASTKDRRNPTDTQYF. The DNA is TGTGCCAGCACAAAAGACCGTCGGAATCCCACAGATACGCAGTATTTT.